The entry below describes one T cell receptor beta chain. In germline, CDR1 is LNHDA, CDR2 SQIVND (reference sequence). The CDR3 is made up of 16 amino acids. V gave up 3 bases and J gave up 8 bases; unmatched junction bases: 8. This sample is drawn from a study of cytomegalovirus exposure and HLA in healthy donors. Profiled with immunoSEQ multiplex PCR; TCRdb holds only in-frame clones, not every one. This table holds tens of thousands of clones, about 94% found once. The receptor was derived from a man younger than 35 in good health and CMV-seropositive. The chain uses TRBV19 and TRBJ1-4; 11 bases fit TRBD1. The sequenced sample was PBMCs. CDR3 sequence reads: CASSIRAGTGGEKLFF. In DNA form, the CDR3 reads TGTGCCAGTAGTATTAGAGCCGGGACAGGGGGAGAAAAACTGTTTTTT.